The 23 T cell receptor beta chains listed next were all sequenced from one sample in a study of neoadjuvant anti-PD-1 for oral cavity cancer. The assay was immunoSEQ multiplex PCR, and TCRdb's table has in-frame clones only and misses some. This table holds 20,000 to 25,000 clones, 40% to 50% found once. Described time point: after neoadjuvant nivolumab, at surgical resection. This specimen consisted of tumor tissue, obtained after nivolumab (anti-PD-1) treatment. The receptors stem from a person aged 35-79 years with oral cavity squamous cell carcinoma.

This clone was seen a handful of times. J is TRBJ1-1 and V is TRBV7-2; D might be TRBD1 (5 bases). V was clipped by 9 bases and J by 11 bases, with 16 bases between them. The CDR3 is 11 amino acids. Germline CDR1 reads SGHTA; CDR2 reads FQGNSA. The DNA of the CDR3 is TGTGCCAGTGGGGAACAGGTGGCGGCTTTCTTT. Protein product: CASGEQVAAFF.

The V gene is TRBV5-6, the J gene TRBJ2-5, with a weak D call TRBD1 (6 bases). This CDR3 contains 15 residues. The germline V and J ends were trimmed by 0 bases and 5 bases, with 14 bases remaining between them. The germline gives CDR1 SGHDT, CDR2 YYEEEE. The CDR3 coding sequence is TGTGCCAGCAGCTTGGCAAGGGGGTATGGGGAGACCCAGTACTTC. This encodes CASSLARGYGETQYF.

The V gene is TRBV7-9, the J gene TRBJ2-1, with 14 bases fitting TRBD2. The germline V gene has CDR1 SEHNR and CDR2 FQNEAQ (reference sequence). There are 17 residues in the CDR3. The V gene end was trimmed by 1 base and the J gene end by 12 bases; junction bases not matched to a gene: 11. The CDR3 protein is CASSLVVGLAGETGQFF. In DNA, the CDR3 is TGTGCCAGCAGCTTAGTAGTGGGACTAGCGGGGGAAACGGGGCAGTTCTTC.

This clone was observed a single time. The gene calls are TRBV15 and TRBJ1-1; D may be TRBD1 (6 bases). Germline V gene data show CDR1 as LNHNV and CDR2 as YYDKDF (reference sequence). This CDR3 is 16 amino acids long. Trimming took off 5 bases at V and 1 base at J, with 17 bases between the two ends. CDR3 sequence: CATSSLGRTANTEAFF. The CDR3 region has the DNA TGTGCCACCAGCTCCCTCGGTCGGACAGCGAACACTGAAGCTTTCTTT.

CDR3 in amino acids: CASSPKSGVSYNEQFF. The CDR3 DNA follows: TGTGCCAGCAGTCCCAAGTCCGGGGTATCCTACAATGAGCAGTTCTTC. The gene calls are TRBV7-6 and TRBJ2-1, with D maybe TRBD2 (5 bases). Trimming removed 6 bases at V and 1 base at J, with 16 bases between. The CDR3 loop spans 16 amino acids. Looked up from germline, CDR1 is SGHVS and CDR2 is FNYEAQ.

CDR3 bases: TGTGCCAGCAGCACATGGACCGCTCCCCATGGCTACACCTTC. Translated, it gives CASSTWTAPHGYTF. The rearrangement joins TRBV5-5 to TRBJ1-2; D is undetermined. This CDR3 contains 14 residues. In germline, CDR1 is SGHKS, CDR2 YYEKEE (reference sequence). V lost 4 bases to trimming and J lost 6 bases, with 16 bases between them. Looking up the rest from reference TRBV5-5 and TRBJ1-2 gives the full variable domain: DAGVTQSPTHLIKTRGQQVTLRCSPISGHKSVSWYQQVLGQGPQFIFQYYEKEERGRGNFPDRFSARQFPNYSSELNVNALLLGDSALYLCASSTWTAPHGYTFGSGTRLTVV.

This chain joins TRBV11-2 and TRBJ2-1; TRBD1 might be the D (5 bases). The CDR3 spans 13 residues. Germline values: CDR1 SGHAT, CDR2 FQNNGV. The germline V and J ends were trimmed by 0 bases and 15 bases, with 15 bases remaining between them. Here the CDR3 reads CASSLEGLNFGFF. The CDR3 bases are TGTGCCAGCAGCTTAGAGGGGCTAAACTTCGGGTTCTTC.

DNA for the CDR3: TGTGCCAGCAGCGTGCTTCTGTCGGGGGGTTCCGCCTACAATGAGCAGTTCTTC. It is translated as CASSVLLSGGSAYNEQFF. The chain employs TRBV5-6 and TRBJ2-1; 7 bases fit TRBD2. CDR1 SGHDT and CDR2 YYEEEE come from the germline V gene. CDR3 length: 18 residues. Trimming took 4 bases from V and 2 from J; bases not matched to a gene: 15.

V and J are TRBV7-9 and TRBJ1-4, with TRBD1 matching over 7 bases. Losses at the gene ends were 6 bases for V and 5 bases for J; bases not matched to a gene: 12. This CDR3 region has 16 residues. Germline V lookup: CDR1 SEHNR, CDR2 FQNEAQ (reference sequence). The CDR3 nucleotides are TGTGCCAGCAGGCGGGCGGCAGGGGGGTCCAATGAAAAACTGTTTTTT. Translated, it gives CASRRAAGGSNEKLFF. Full variable domain (outside the CDR3, taken from reference TRBV7-9 and TRBJ1-4): DTGVSQNPRHKITKRGQNVTFRCDPISEHNRLYWYRQTLGQGPEFLTYFQNEAQLEKSRLLSDRFSAERPKGSFSTLEIQRTEQGDSAMYLCASRRAAGGSNEKLFFGSGTQLSVL.

This clone was counted between two and nine times. The rearrangement uses TRBV7-9 and TRBJ2-3, with a weak D call TRBD2 (5 bases). Germline V gene sequence: CDR1 SEHNR, CDR2 FQNEAQ (reference sequence). The CDR3 sequence is 15 residues long. Trimming left V 3 bases short and J 0 bases short, with 10 bases between. The CDR3 region has the DNA TGTGCCAGCAGCTTTGATTCGGGGAGCACAGATACGCAGTATTTT. It codes for CASSFDSGSTDTQYF.

This chain links TRBV6-1 with TRBJ1-2; 9 nucleotides agree with TRBD1. The CDR3 extends over 14 amino acids. The germline CDR1 and CDR2 sequences are MNHNS and SASEGT. The V and J ends lost 10 bases and 5 bases, in that order; junction bases with no gene match: 11. This CDR3 is CAIESRDRVYGYTF. DNA of the CDR3: TGTGCCATCGAAAGCCGGGACAGGGTTTATGGCTACACCTTC.

V usage is TRBV7-8 and J usage is TRBJ1-5; D is possibly TRBD1 (6 bases). V lost 2 bases and J 0 bases, leaving 11 bases between the germline ends. This CDR3 has 16 amino acids. Germline CDR1 is SGHVS and CDR2 is FQNEAQ. In nucleotides, the CDR3 is TGTGCCAGCAGCTTAAGGGGGTACTATAGCAATCAGCCCCAGCATTTT. The encoded protein is CASSLRGYYSNQPQHF.

The chain links TRBV12-5 to TRBJ1-2; D remains ambiguous. V was pared by 3 bases and J by 0 bases, with 17 bases between. CDR1 is LGHNT, CDR2 FRNRAP, per germline. The CDR3 extends over 17 amino acids. CDR3 protein: CASGLFYGVASNYGYTF. The CDR3 region has the DNA TGTGCTAGTGGTTTATTCTACGGGGTTGCGTCTAACTATGGCTACACCTTC. Full variable domain (remainder filled in from reference TRBV12-5 and TRBJ1-2): DARVTQTPRHKVTEMGQEVTMRCQPILGHNTVFWYRQTMMQGLELLAYFRNRAPLDDSGMPKDRFSAEMPDATLATLKIQPSEPRDSAVYFCASGLFYGVASNYGYTFGSGTRLTVV.

This sequence joins TRBV6-5 and TRBJ1-2; 7 positions match TRBD1. CDR1 is MNHEY, CDR2 SVGAGI, per germline. Unmatched junction bases numbered 1, after V lost 3 bases and J lost 0 bases. The CDR3 contains 14 residues. CDR3 residues: CASSYGTANYGYTF. DNA of the CDR3: TGTGCCAGCAGTTATGGGACAGCTAACTATGGCTACACCTTC.

The V and J genes are TRBV7-2 and TRBJ1-4; a weak D match, TRBD1 (5 bases). Germline values: CDR1 SGHTA, CDR2 FQGNSA. The CDR3 contains 15 residues. V was trimmed by 5 bases and J by 4 bases, leaving 14 bases between them. CDR3 DNA: TGTGCCAGCAGCATTCAGGGTCAGGGTAATGAAAAACTGTTTTTT. Amino acids: CASSIQGQGNEKLFF.

The V call is TRBV7-2, the J call TRBJ2-3; D assignment may be TRBD1 or TRBD2 (7 bases each). Germline V CDR1 and CDR2: SGHTA, FQGNSA. V was clipped by 5 bases and J by 6 bases, with 30 bases between them. The CDR3 contains 19 residues. The CDR3 DNA reads TGTGCCAGCAGCCCCCGGGGGAATCGGGCTAGCGGCAGGGGGGATACGCAGTATTTT. This gives the protein CASSPRGNRASGRGDTQYF.

The genes are TRBV6-1 and TRBJ1-6, with D uncertain. Trimming pared 7 bases from V and 3 bases from J, leaving 13 bases between. The CDR3 extends over 15 amino acids. Germline CDR1 reads MNHNS; CDR2 reads SASEGT. This CDR3 reads CASIPGSLYNSPLHF. The CDR3 coding sequence is TGTGCCAGCATTCCGGGGAGTCTCTATAATTCACCCCTCCACTTT.

The chain uses TRBV6-1 and TRBJ2-1; 9 bases map to TRBD1. Germline trimming cut 0 bases from V and 15 bases from J; bases unmatched to any gene: 9. Germline V gives CDR1 MNHNS, CDR2 SASEGT. This CDR3 region has 14 residues. The CDR3 loop is CASSEASDRGARFF. CDR3 coding DNA: TGTGCCAGCAGTGAAGCTTCCGACAGGGGGGCTCGGTTCTTC.

This chain links TRBV11-3 with TRBJ2-1, with D unclear. Germline V lookup: CDR1 SGHNT, CDR2 YENEEA. V lost 5 bases and J 6 bases, leaving 11 bases between the germline ends. CDR3 length: 13 residues. In DNA, the CDR3 is TGTGCCAGCAGCCTATCCTCCCGCAATGAGCAGTTCTTC. Residues: CASSLSSRNEQFF.

This chain uses TRBV5-1 with TRBJ2-5, with D perhaps matching TRBD2 (5 bases). The ends were cut back, 0 bases at V and 3 bases at J, with 12 bases in the middle. Germline values: CDR1 SGHRS, CDR2 YFSETQ. CDR3 length: 15 amino acids. CDR3 amino acids: CASSLVLRGKETQYF. DNA for the CDR3: TGCGCCAGCAGCTTGGTTTTACGAGGGAAAGAGACCCAGTACTTC.

The sample holds one count of this clone. The rearrangement joins TRBV7-8 to TRBJ1-2; the match to TRBD1 covers 8 bases. The ends lost 5 bases at V and 7 bases at J; junction bases unmatched: 18. Germline CDR1 is SGHVS and CDR2 is FQNEAQ. This CDR3 has 17 amino acids. The CDR3 region has the DNA TGTGCCAGCAGCCCATACACCTATGGACAGGGAGCCAGTGGCTACACCTTC. Protein product: CASSPYTYGQGASGYTF.

V usage is TRBV27 and J usage is TRBJ1-3; the D is unclear. V was pared by 5 bases and J by 3 bases, with 20 bases between. CDR3 length equals 17 residues. Germline CDR1 reads MNHEY; CDR2 reads SMNVEV (reference sequence). The CDR3 sequence is CASSPLDLSGGGNTIYF. DNA of the CDR3: TGTGCCAGCAGTCCACTCGACCTCTCGGGAGGTGGAAACACCATATATTTT.

This chain links TRBV27 with TRBJ2-7; D unresolved. The V gene lost 4 bases and the J gene lost 4 bases, with 26 bases spanning the gap. Looked up from germline, CDR1 is MNHEY and CDR2 is SMNVEV (reference sequence). CDR3 length equals 18 residues. The DNA of the CDR3 is TGTGCCAGCAGTTCCCCCCGATCCTCAACCCCGGGCGGTTACGAGCAGTACTTC. It specifies CASSSPRSSTPGGYEQYF.